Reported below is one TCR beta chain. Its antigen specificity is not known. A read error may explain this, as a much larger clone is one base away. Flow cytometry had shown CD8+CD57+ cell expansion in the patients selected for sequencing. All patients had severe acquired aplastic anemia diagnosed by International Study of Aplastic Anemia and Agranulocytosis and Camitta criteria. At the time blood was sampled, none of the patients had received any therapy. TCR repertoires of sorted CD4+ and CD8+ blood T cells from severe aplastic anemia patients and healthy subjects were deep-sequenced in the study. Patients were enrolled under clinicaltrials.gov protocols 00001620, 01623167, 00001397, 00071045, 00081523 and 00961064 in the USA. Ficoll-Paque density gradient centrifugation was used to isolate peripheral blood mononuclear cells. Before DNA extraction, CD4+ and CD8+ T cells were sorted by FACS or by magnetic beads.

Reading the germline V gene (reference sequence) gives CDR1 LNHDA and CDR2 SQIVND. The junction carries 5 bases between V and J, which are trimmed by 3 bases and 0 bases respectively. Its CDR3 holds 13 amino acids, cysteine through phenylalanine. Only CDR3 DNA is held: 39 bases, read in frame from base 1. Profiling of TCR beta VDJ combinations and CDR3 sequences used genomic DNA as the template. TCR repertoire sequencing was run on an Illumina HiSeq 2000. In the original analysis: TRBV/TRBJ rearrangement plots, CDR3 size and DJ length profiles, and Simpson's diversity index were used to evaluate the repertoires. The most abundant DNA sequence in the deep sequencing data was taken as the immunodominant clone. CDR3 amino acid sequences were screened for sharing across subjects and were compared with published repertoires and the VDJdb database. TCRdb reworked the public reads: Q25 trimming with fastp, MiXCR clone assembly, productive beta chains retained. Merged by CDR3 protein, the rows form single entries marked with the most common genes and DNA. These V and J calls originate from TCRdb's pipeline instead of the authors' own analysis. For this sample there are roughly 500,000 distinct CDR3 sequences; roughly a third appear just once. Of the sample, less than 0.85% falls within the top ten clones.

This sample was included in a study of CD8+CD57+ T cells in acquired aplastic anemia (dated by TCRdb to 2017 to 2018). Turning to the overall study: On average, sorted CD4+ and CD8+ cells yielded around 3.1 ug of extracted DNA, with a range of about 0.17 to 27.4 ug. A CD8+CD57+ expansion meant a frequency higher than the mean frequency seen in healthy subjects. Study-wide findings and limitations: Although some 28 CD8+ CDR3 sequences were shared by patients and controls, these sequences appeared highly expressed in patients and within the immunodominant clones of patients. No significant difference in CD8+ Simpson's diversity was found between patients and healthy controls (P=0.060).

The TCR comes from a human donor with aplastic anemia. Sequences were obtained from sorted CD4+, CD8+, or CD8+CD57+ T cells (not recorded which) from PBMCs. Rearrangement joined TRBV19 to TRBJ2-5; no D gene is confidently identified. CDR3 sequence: CASSMRNQETQYF. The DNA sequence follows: TGTGCCAGTAGTATGCGCAACCAAGAGACCCAGTACTTC. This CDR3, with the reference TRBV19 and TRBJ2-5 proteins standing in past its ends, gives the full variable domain DGGITQSPKYLFRKEGQNVTLSCEQNLNHDAMYWYRQDPGQGLRLIYYSQIVNDFQKGDIAEGYSVSREKKESFPLTVTSAQKNPTAFYLCASSMRNQETQYFGPGTRLLVL.